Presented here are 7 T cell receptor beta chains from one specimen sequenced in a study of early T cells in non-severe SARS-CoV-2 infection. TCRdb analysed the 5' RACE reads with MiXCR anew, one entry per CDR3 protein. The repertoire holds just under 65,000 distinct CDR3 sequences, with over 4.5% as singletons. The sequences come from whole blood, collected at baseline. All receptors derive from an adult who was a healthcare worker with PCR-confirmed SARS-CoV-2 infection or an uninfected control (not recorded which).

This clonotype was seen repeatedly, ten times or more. CDR3 region: CASKNRGVSTEAFF. CDR3 in DNA: TGTGCCAGCAAGAACAGGGGGGTGAGCACTGAAGCTTTCTTT. This rearrangement joins TRBV11-1 to TRBJ1-1; 8 positions agree with TRBD1. CDR3 length: 14 residues. V shed 7 bases and J 4 bases; nucleotides not matched to a gene: 8. The germline gives CDR1 SGHAT, CDR2 FQDESV (reference sequence).

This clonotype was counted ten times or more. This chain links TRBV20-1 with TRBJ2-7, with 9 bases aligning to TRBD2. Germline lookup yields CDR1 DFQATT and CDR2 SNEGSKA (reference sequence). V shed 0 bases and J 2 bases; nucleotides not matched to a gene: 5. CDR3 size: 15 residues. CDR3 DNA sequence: TGCAGTGCTAGAGAACTAGCGGGTGGCACCTACGAGCAGTACTTC. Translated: CSARELAGGTYEQYF.

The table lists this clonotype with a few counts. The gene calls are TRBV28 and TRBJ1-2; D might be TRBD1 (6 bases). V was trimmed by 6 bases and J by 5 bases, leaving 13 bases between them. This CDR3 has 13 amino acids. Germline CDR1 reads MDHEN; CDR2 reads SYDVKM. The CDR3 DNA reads TGTGCCAGCAGGACGAGGGGGACTTATGGCTACACCTTC. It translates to CASRTRGTYGYTF.

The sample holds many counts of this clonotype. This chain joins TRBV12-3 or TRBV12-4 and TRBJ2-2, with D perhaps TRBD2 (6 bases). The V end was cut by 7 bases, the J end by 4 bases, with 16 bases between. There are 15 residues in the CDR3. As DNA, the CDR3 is TGTGCCAGCACCCTGGGCGGGACTGGCACCGGGGAGCTGTTTTTT. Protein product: CASTLGGTGTGELFF.

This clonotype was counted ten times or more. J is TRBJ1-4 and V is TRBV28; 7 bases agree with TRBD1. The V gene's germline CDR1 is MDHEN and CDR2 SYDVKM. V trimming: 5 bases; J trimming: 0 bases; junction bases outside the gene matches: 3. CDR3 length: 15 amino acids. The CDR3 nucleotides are TGTGCCAGCAGTCGTACAGGGGCAACTAATGAAAAACTGTTTTTT. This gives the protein CASSRTGATNEKLFF. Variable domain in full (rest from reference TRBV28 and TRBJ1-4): DVKVTQSSRYLVKRTGEKVFLECVQDMDHENMFWYRQDPGLGLRLIYFSYDVKMKEKGDIPEGYSVSREKKERFSLILESASTNQTSMYLCASSRTGATNEKLFFGSGTQLSVL.

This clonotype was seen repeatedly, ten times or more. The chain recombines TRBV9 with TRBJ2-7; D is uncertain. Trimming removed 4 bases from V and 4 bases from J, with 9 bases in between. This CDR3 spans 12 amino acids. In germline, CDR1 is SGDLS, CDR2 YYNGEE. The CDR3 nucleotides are TGTGCCAGCAGCTCCGACTCTTACGAGCAGTACTTC. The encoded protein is CASSSDSYEQYF. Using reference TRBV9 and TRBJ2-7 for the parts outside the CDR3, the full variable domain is DSGVTQTPKHLITATGQRVTLRCSPRSGDLSVYWYQQSLDQGLQFLIQYYNGEERAKGNILERFSAQQFPDLHSELNLSSLELGDSALYFCASSSDSYEQYFGPGTRLTVT.

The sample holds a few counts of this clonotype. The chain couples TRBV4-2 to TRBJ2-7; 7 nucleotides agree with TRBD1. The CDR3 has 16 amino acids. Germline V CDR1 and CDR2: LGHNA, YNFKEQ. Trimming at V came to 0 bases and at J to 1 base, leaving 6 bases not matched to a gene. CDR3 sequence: CASSQESGTVSYEQYF. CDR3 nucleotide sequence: TGTGCCAGCAGCCAAGAATCAGGGACAGTTTCCTACGAGCAGTACTTC.